This TCR beta chain originates from a study of cytomegalovirus exposure and HLA in healthy donors. CDR1 and CDR2 (germline): KGHSH, LQKENI. Trimming removed 6 bases from V and 4 bases from J, with 15 bases in between. This CDR3 is built from 14 residues. This clone was picked up one time. The target antigen is unknown. In the PCR, 60 Vbeta and 13 Jbeta primers were used. The protocol was immunoSEQ multiplex PCR, while the TCRdb copy is restricted to in-frame clones and leaves out a portion. The repertoire holds roughly 260,000 clones, with roughly 86% as singletons. Findings and limits, study-wide: Roughly uniform sequencing depth across donors was assumed, possibly incorrectly. The study recorded some 160 TCR beta chains that were cytomegalovirus-associated. One later analysis reportedly identified an Asian-associated ancestry cluster that showed fewer N-insertions than the approximately 700-donor mean.

The chain is built from TRBV18 and TRBJ1-2, with D perhaps matching TRBD1 (6 bases). This TCR was sampled from a woman aged 40 to 55 in good health and CMV-seropositive. Sequencing input: PBMCs. CDR3 nucleotides: TGTGCCAGCTCGTCCGGACAGCAGAGCTATGGCTACACCTTC. It translates to CASSSGQQSYGYTF.